This T cell receptor (beta chain) was obtained from a study of blood T cell repertoires in COVID-19. Study at large: The study drew acute and convalescent COVID-19 samples from the United States, Italy and Spain. PBMCs, B-cell-depleted T cells, or T cells were the source of the cDNA or gDNA that made up the material.

J gave up 0 bases and V 4 bases, and 2 bases lay outside the gene matches. This CDR3 is built from 14 residues. The germline gives CDR1 MGHRA, CDR2 YSYEKL. Original processing notes: Scientists estimated how many nucleated cells there were by amplifying reference gene primers. Generated by immunoSEQ multiplex PCR, the TCRdb table keeps only in-frame clones and is missing some. V and J calls and clone size are as listed in that table; D and trimming were resolved from the DNA. The sample contains fewer than 75,000 clones, almost 80% of which appear only once. The sequence was collected from a man aged 55 to 70 with acute or convalescent COVID-19. The chain links TRBV4-1 to TRBJ1-1; 7 bases match TRBD1. The specimen sequenced was peripheral blood. CDR3 sequence (DNA): TGCGCCAGCAGCCCGGACAGGCTGAACACTGAAGCTTTCTTT. Residues: CASSPDRLNTEAFF.